Listed below are T cell receptor beta chains from one sample, sequenced in a study of T cell changes during pregnancy in multiple sclerosis. The assay was immunoSEQ multiplex PCR, and TCRdb's table has in-frame clones only and misses some. The data contain around 70,000 clones, 80% to 95% of them singletons. The input for sequencing was peripheral blood, taken after pregnancy. Every receptor here comes from a female donor in good health, enrolled as a control in a pregnancy study. The CDR3 runs from the conserved cysteine through the conserved F or W. A D gene is named only where the DNA matches it firmly. Clone size is given for some rows only: seen once, a few or many times, or a class if the clone is expanded.

clone_size: NA; v_call: TRBV29-1; j_call: TRBJ2-3; d_call: NA; cdr3_aa: CSVGAGSRTDTQYF; cdr3_nt: TGCAGCGTTGGTGCAGGGTCCCGCACAGATACGCAGTATTTT
clone_size: NA; v_call: TRBV29-1; j_call: TRBJ1-2; d_call: TRBD1; cdr3_aa: CSVWRGTEYGYTF; cdr3_nt: TGCAGCGTGTGGAGAGGGACAGAGTATGGCTACACCTTC
clone_size: NA; v_call: TRBV29-1; j_call: TRBJ2-7; d_call: NA; cdr3_aa: CSVEPYRKDSRGGGNEQYF; cdr3_nt: TGCAGCGTTGAACCGTACCGAAAGGACTCCAGGGGAGGGGGGAACGAGCAGTACTTC
clone_size: NA; v_call: TRBV19; j_call: TRBJ2-2; d_call: NA; cdr3_aa: CASSTPGETGELFF; cdr3_nt: TGTGCCAGTAGTACACCAGGGGAAACCGGGGAGCTGTTTTTT
clone_size: NA; v_call: TRBV19; j_call: TRBJ1-1; d_call: TRBD1; cdr3_aa: CASSLPGQLTEAFF; cdr3_nt: TGTGCCAGTAGTCTCCCGGGACAGCTCACTGAAGCTTTCTTT
clone_size: NA; v_call: TRBV30; j_call: TRBJ1-5; d_call: NA; cdr3_aa: CAWSRQVDQPQHF; cdr3_nt: TGTGCCTGGAGTCGTCAGGTCGATCAGCCCCAGCATTTT
clone_size: NA; v_call: TRBV5-1; j_call: TRBJ2-3; d_call: TRBD1; cdr3_aa: CASSMGQGSRDTQYF; cdr3_nt: TGCGCCAGCAGCATGGGACAGGGATCGAGAGATACGCAGTATTTT
clone_size: NA; v_call: TRBV7-9; j_call: TRBJ2-2; d_call: TRBD1; cdr3_aa: CASSFTGTAANTGELFF; cdr3_nt: TGTGCCAGCAGCTTCACTGGGACAGCCGCGAACACCGGGGAGCTGTTTTTT
clone_size: NA; v_call: TRBV6-1; j_call: TRBJ2-3; d_call: NA; cdr3_aa: CASTPWLPTDTQYF; cdr3_nt: TGTGCCAGCACCCCCTGGCTCCCCACAGATACGCAGTATTTT
clone_size: NA; v_call: TRBV6-5; j_call: TRBJ1-2; d_call: TRBD1; cdr3_aa: CASSYYGTGGYTF; cdr3_nt: TGTGCCAGCAGTTACTACGGGACAGGAGGCTACACCTTC
clone_size: NA; v_call: TRBV27; j_call: TRBJ1-2; d_call: NA; cdr3_aa: CASSSRGGEGYTF; cdr3_nt: TGTGCCAGCAGTTCCCGGGGGGGCGAGGGCTACACCTTC
clone_size: NA; v_call: TRBV19; j_call: TRBJ2-3; d_call: TRBD2; cdr3_aa: CASRPGLAGGIDTQYF; cdr3_nt: TGTGCCAGTAGACCCGGACTAGCGGGGGGAATAGATACGCAGTATTTT
clone_size: NA; v_call: TRBV7-2; j_call: TRBJ2-1; d_call: NA; cdr3_aa: CASRLGLYNEQFF; cdr3_nt: TGTGCCAGCAGACTCGGACTGTACAATGAGCAGTTCTTC
clone_size: NA; v_call: TRBV27; j_call: TRBJ1-1; d_call: TRBD1; cdr3_aa: CASSLPDRAPSEAFF; cdr3_nt: TGTGCCAGCAGTCTGCCGGACAGGGCACCATCTGAAGCTTTCTTT
clone_size: NA; v_call: TRBV28; j_call: TRBJ2-7; d_call: NA; cdr3_aa: CASSDRTYEQYF; cdr3_nt: TGTGCCAGCAGCGACAGGACCTACGAGCAGTACTTC
clone_size: once; v_call: TRBV7-3; j_call: TRBJ2-5; d_call: TRBD1; cdr3_aa: CASSPGQLQETQYF; cdr3_nt: TGTGCCAGCAGCCCGGGACAGCTCCAAGAGACCCAGTACTTC
clone_size: NA; v_call: TRBV6-5; j_call: TRBJ2-1; d_call: TRBD1; cdr3_aa: CASREGQGAGEQFF; cdr3_nt: TGTGCCAGCAGGGAGGGACAGGGGGCGGGTGAGCAGTTCTTC
clone_size: NA; v_call: TRBV2; j_call: TRBJ1-2; d_call: NA; cdr3_aa: CASRNRAAGYGYTF; cdr3_nt: TGTGCCAGCAGGAACAGGGCAGCCGGCTATGGCTACACCTTC
clone_size: NA; v_call: TRBV28; j_call: TRBJ2-2; d_call: TRBD1; cdr3_aa: CASSPDRGRGGELFF; cdr3_nt: TGTGCCAGCAGCCCGGACAGGGGAAGAGGCGGGGAGCTGTTTTTT
clone_size: NA; v_call: TRBV27; j_call: TRBJ2-3; d_call: NA; cdr3_aa: CASSTRRLALTDTQYF; cdr3_nt: TGTGCCAGCAGTACCCGGCGGCTAGCGCTCACAGATACGCAGTATTTT
clone_size: NA; v_call: TRBV11-1; j_call: TRBJ2-1; d_call: TRBD2; cdr3_aa: CASTPLSGGPGEQFF; cdr3_nt: TGTGCCAGCACCCCATTGAGCGGGGGGCCTGGTGAGCAGTTCTTC
clone_size: few; v_call: TRBV6-5; j_call: TRBJ1-1; d_call: NA; cdr3_aa: CASSSGVTEAFF; cdr3_nt: TGTGCCAGCAGTTCAGGGGTAACTGAAGCTTTCTTT
clone_size: NA; v_call: TRBV28; j_call: TRBJ1-5; d_call: TRBD1; cdr3_aa: CAITGTGSGQPQHF; cdr3_nt: TGTGCCATCACCGGGACAGGTTCAGGGCAGCCCCAGCATTTT
clone_size: NA; v_call: TRBV10-3; j_call: TRBJ2-1; d_call: TRBD2; cdr3_aa: CAISEELAGVNEQFF; cdr3_nt: TGTGCCATCAGTGAGGAACTAGCGGGAGTGAATGAGCAGTTCTTC
clone_size: NA; v_call: TRBV27; j_call: TRBJ2-4; d_call: TRBD2; cdr3_aa: CASRPGLEGNIQYF; cdr3_nt: TGTGCCAGCAGACCCGGACTAGAGGGGAACATTCAGTACTTC
clone_size: NA; v_call: TRBV28; j_call: TRBJ2-3; d_call: TRBD1; cdr3_aa: CAIRQGGTDTQYF; cdr3_nt: TGTGCCATACGACAGGGTGGCACAGATACGCAGTATTTT